Listed below are T cell receptor beta chains from one sample, sequenced in a study of EBV T-cell therapy then PD-1 blockade in nasopharyngeal carcinoma. Which antigens these TCRs recognize remains unknown. TCRdb keeps only in-frame clones here, not all; method: immunoSEQ multiplex PCR. The sample has under 25,000 clones; about four fifths are singletons. The material was CD8+ T cells from blood, obtained at approximately day 30 from a patient whose treatment included autologous EBV-specific T cells and nivolumab. The receptors stem from a man aged 35-49 years with nasopharyngeal carcinoma. The CDR3 runs from the conserved cysteine through the conserved F or W. Each record gives: D gene, J gene, CDR3 length, V gene, clone size, CDR3 protein, CDR3 DNA. D genes are given only for firm matches. Some rows have no size entry. The others give once, few or many, or a class for an expanded clone.

>TRBD1|TRBJ2-7|16|TRBV5-8|.
CASSTSGTEYFYEQYF
TGTGCCAGCAGCACGTCCGGGACAGAGTACTTCTACGAGCAGTACTTC
>.|TRBJ2-3|16|TRBV2|.
CASRPYTDRFNDTQYF
TGTGCCAGCAGACCTTATACTGACAGATTCAACGATACGCAGTATTTT
>.|TRBJ2-7|15|TRBV4-1|.
CASSQDPGNSYEQYF
TGCGCCAGCAGCCAAGATCCAGGAAACTCCTACGAGCAGTACTTC
>.|TRBJ1-3|15|TRBV2|.
CASSEGTSSGNTIYF
TGTGCCAGCAGTGAAGGTACCTCCTCTGGAAACACCATATATTTT
>.|TRBJ2-2|17|TRBV4-1|.
CASSQPGGLPNTGELFF
TGCGCCAGCAGCCAACCTGGCGGCCTGCCGAACACCGGGGAGCTGTTTTTT
>.|TRBJ1-1|13|TRBV3-1/TRBV3-2|.
CASSQVVNTEAFF
TGTGCCAGCAGCCAAGTAGTGAACACTGAAGCTTTCTTT
>TRBD1|TRBJ1-2|17|TRBV5-1|few
CASSLGQGQAFLYGYTF
TGCGCCAGCAGCTTGGGCCAGGGACAGGCGTTCCTCTATGGCTACACCTTC
>.|TRBJ2-7|16|TRBV10-3|.
CAISSPDTVASYEQYF
TGTGCCATCAGTTCTCCCGACACGGTGGCCTCCTACGAGCAGTACTTC
>.|TRBJ2-4|17|TRBV6-2/TRBV6-3|.
CASSYSADRGAKNIQYF
TGTGCCAGCAGTTACTCAGCAGACCGGGGGGCCAAAAACATTCAGTACTTC
>TRBD1|TRBJ2-5|15|TRBV19|.
CASSITPTGGETQYF
TGTGCCAGTAGTATAACCCCCACAGGGGGAGAGACCCAGTACTTC
>TRBD2|TRBJ2-1|15|TRBV28|.
CASRYTSGGYNEQFF
TGTGCCAGCAGATATACTAGCGGGGGCTACAATGAGCAGTTCTTC
>.|TRBJ2-2|17|TRBV12-5|once
CASARAGREGGVGELFF
TGTGCTAGTGCCAGGGCTGGAAGGGAGGGGGGAGTCGGGGAGCTGTTTTTT
>.|TRBJ2-7|15|TRBV3-1/TRBV3-2|.
CASSPRGGLIYEQYF
TGTGCCAGCAGCCCGAGGGGGGGGCTTATCTACGAGCAGTACTTC
>TRBD1|TRBJ1-1|15|TRBV6-6|.
CASSSAAGGNTEAFF
TGTGCCAGCAGTTCCGCGGCAGGGGGGAACACTGAAGCTTTCTTT
>.|TRBJ1-2|14|TRBV28|.
CASNTGIFNYGYTF
TGTGCCAGCAACACAGGGATTTTTAACTATGGCTACACCTTC
>TRBD2|TRBJ2-3|16|TRBV27|.
CASSDAAGGEADTQYF
TGTGCCAGCAGCGACGCGGCGGGGGGTGAGGCAGATACGCAGTATTTT
>.|TRBJ2-3|14|TRBV9|.
CASSVGGRDYTQYF
TGTGCCAGCAGCGTAGGGGGCAGGGATTATACGCAGTATTTT
>TRBD1|TRBJ2-7|14|TRBV5-6|.
CASSLDRGLYEQYF
TGTGCCAGCAGCTTGGACAGGGGGCTTTACGAGCAGTACTTC
>TRBD1|TRBJ2-7|15|TRBV9|.
CASSVAGTGLYEQYF
TGTGCCAGCAGCGTAGCCGGGACAGGGCTATACGAGCAGTACTTC
>TRBD2|TRBJ2-7|15|TRBV6-2/TRBV6-3|.
CASSYLGGGTYEQYF
TGTGCCAGCAGTTACTTGGGGGGGGGAACCTACGAGCAGTACTTC
>.|TRBJ2-6|12|TRBV29-1|.
CSVETGANVLTF
TGCAGCGTTGAAACTGGGGCCAACGTCCTGACTTTC
>.|TRBJ2-2|19|TRBV18|.
CASSPRGAVLLGNTGELFF
TGTGCCAGCTCCCCTCGAGGGGCCGTCCTGTTGGGGAACACCGGGGAGCTGTTTTTT
>.|TRBJ2-2|15|TRBV2|.
CASRAGWANTGELFF
TGTGCCAGCAGGGCGGGATGGGCGAACACCGGGGAGCTGTTTTTT
>.|TRBJ2-6|15|TRBV6-1|.
CASSEDNSGANVLTF
TGTGCCAGCAGTGAAGACAACTCTGGGGCCAACGTCCTGACTTTC
>.|TRBJ1-3|17|TRBV4-2|.
CASSQDVLQGKGNTIYF
TGTGCCAGCAGCCAAGATGTTCTACAGGGAAAAGGAAACACCATATATTTT
>.|TRBJ1-1|14|TRBV5-5|.
CASSLYRADTEAFF
TGTGCCAGCAGCTTGTACAGGGCGGACACTGAAGCTTTCTTT
>TRBD1|TRBJ2-7|14|TRBV18|.
CASSPPGQSTEQYF
TGTGCCAGCTCACCCCCGGGACAGAGTACGGAGCAGTACTTC